The text below deals with one T cell receptor (beta chain). This record belongs to a study of T cells expressing NK-cell markers. TCRdb derives one entry per CDR3 protein from the 5' RACE reads, leaving out DNA. In total, the table holds 450,000 to 600,000 distinct CDR3 sequences. CDR3 size: 16 residues. The germline V gene encodes CDR1 MNHEY and CDR2 SMNVEV (reference sequence). The sequence derives from a man aged 18 to 35 in good health. This chain connects TRBV27 to TRBJ2-3; TCRdb gives TRBD2 as the D gene, but with no DNA this cannot be confirmed. Sequenced material: blood T cells: a sorted CD56 or NKG2C T cell subset, CD4+ or CD8+ T cells, or bulk PBMC T cells (not recorded which). The CDR3 loop reads CASSALAGAAPDTQYF.